The 26 T cell receptor beta chains reported below all come from one sample, sequenced in a study of read filtering for tumor transcriptome and immune sequencing. Molecular barcoded adaptors covering alpha/delta and beta/gamma chains were used on 400 to 450 ng RNA. TCRdb analysed the reads with MiXCR anew, one entry per CDR3 protein. Of around 58,000 distinct CDR3 sequences in the sample, roughly 14% were seen once. The sample comprised a population of CD138-negative cells sorted from bone marrow. The receptors come from a donor at least 40 years old with multiple myeloma.

This clonotype came up many times. This chain uses TRBV11-1 with TRBJ2-7; no clear D gene. The CDR3 has 13 amino acids. V was cut by 1 base and J by 3 bases, with 7 bases left in between. CDR1 is SGHAT, CDR2 FQDESV, per germline (reference sequence). The CDR3 reads CASSLVPGYEQYF. The CDR3 DNA reads TGTGCCAGCAGCTTAGTCCCGGGCTACGAGCAGTACTTC.

Regarding this clonotype: A much larger clone lies a single base off, so this may be a read error. The chain is built from TRBV12-3 or TRBV12-4 and TRBJ2-7, with 7 positions matching TRBD1. V lost 4 bases and J lost 2; bases outside the gene matches: 14. This CDR3 is 17 amino acids long. The CDR3 region has the DNA TGTGCCAGCAGTTCGATCCTTGACAGGGACAAGCCCTACGAGCAGTACTTC. This sequence encodes CASSSILDRDKPYEQYF.

This clonotype has at least ten counts. The chain uses TRBV6-5 and TRBJ1-2, with 9 bases lining up with TRBD1. CDR3 size: 15 residues. Germline lookup yields CDR1 MNHEY and CDR2 SVGAGI. The V gene end was trimmed by 5 bases and the J gene end by 4 bases; junction bases not matched to a gene: 8. The CDR3 region has the DNA TGTGCCAGCAGTGTGGGACAGGGCTTCCTCTATGGCTACACCTTC. Protein product: CASSVGQGFLYGYTF.

Remarks on this clonotype: This sequence may be a read error, since a much larger clone differs from it by one base. V usage is TRBV20-1 and J usage is TRBJ2-4; 8 bases match TRBD2. The CDR3 is 16 amino acids. V shed 1 base and J 0 bases; nucleotides not matched to a gene: 5. Germline V gene data show CDR1 as DFQATT and CDR2 as SNEGSKA (reference sequence). CDR3 protein: CSARVVLAGAKNIQYF. CDR3 nucleotide sequence: TGCAGTGCTAGAGTGGTGCTAGCGGGAGCCAAAAACATTCAGTACTTC.

In this sample, this clonotype turned up many times. The rearrangement uses TRBV29-1 and TRBJ2-7; TRBD2 might be the D (6 bases). Deletions cut 4 bases from V and 2 bases from J, with 15 bases between. Germline values: CDR1 SQVTM, CDR2 ANQGSEA. The CDR3 contains 14 residues. The CDR3 loop reads CSVGPGGATYEQYF. For the CDR3, the DNA is TGCAGCGTTGGACCCGGCGGGGCCACCTACGAGCAGTACTTC.

This clonotype was seen a handful of times. This rearrangement joins TRBV19 to TRBJ2-6; 8 nucleotides line up with TRBD1. CDR3 length: 15 amino acids. V shed 5 bases, J shed 2 bases, and the junction held 2 bases outside the gene matches. Germline V CDR1 and CDR2: LNHDA, SQIVND (reference sequence). The CDR3 loop reads CASSDRGPGANVLTF. CDR3 in DNA: TGTGCCAGTAGTGACAGGGGTCCTGGGGCCAACGTCCTGACTTTC.

This clonotype was seen at least ten times. CDR3 sequence reads: CASSQAGGSYNEQFF. The CDR3 nucleotides are TGTGCCAGCAGCCAGGCAGGGGGGTCCTACAATGAGCAGTTCTTC. The rearrangement links TRBV14 to TRBJ2-1, with D possibly TRBD1 on 7 matching bases. The germline CDR1 and CDR2 sequences are SGHDN and FVKESK. The V gene lost 3 bases and the J gene lost 1 base, with 10 bases spanning the gap. This CDR3 comprises 15 residues. The entire variable domain, with the rest obtained from reference TRBV14 and TRBJ2-1, is as follows: EAGVTQFPSHSVIEKGQTVTLRCDPISGHDNLYWYRRVMGKEIKFLLHFVKESKQDESGMPNNRFLAERTGGTYSTLKVQPAELEDSGVYFCASSQAGGSYNEQFFGPGTRLTVL.

This clonotype has a count of ten or more. The genes are TRBV12-3 or TRBV12-4 and TRBJ2-1; 9 positions agree with TRBD2. The CDR3 runs 12 residues. The ends lost 6 bases at V and 10 bases at J; junction bases unmatched: 4. CDR3: CASSHGLAEQFF. The CDR3 nucleotides are TGTGCCAGCAGCCATGGACTAGCGGAGCAGTTCTTC.

This clonotype was observed a single time. A much larger clone lies one base from this, so it may be a read error. This sequence joins TRBV20-1 and TRBJ2-7; D tentatively reads TRBD1 or TRBD2 (5 bases each). The CDR3 has 15 amino acids. Looked up from germline, CDR1 is DFQATT and CDR2 is SNEGSKA (reference sequence). Deletions cut 0 bases from V and 0 bases from J, with 12 bases between. The CDR3 DNA reads TGCAGTGCTAGAGATCTGGGACGGGTCTCCTACGAGCAGTACTTC. Its protein is CSARDLGRVSYEQYF.

Regarding this clonotype: One junction end does not reproduce the germline sequence, and a read error may be involved. The chain links TRBV29-1 to TRBJ1-1; 8 nucleotides align to TRBD1. CDR1 and CDR2 (germline): SQVTM, ANQGSEA. CDR3 length equals 15 residues. CDR3 coding DNA: TGCAGCGTCGAGTCCGGGACAGGTTCTAACACTGTAGCTTTCTTT. Residues: CSVESGTGSNTVAFF.

Ten or more counts support this clonotype. CDR3 residues: CASSALLQYSSNTGELFF. CDR3 DNA: TGTGCCAGCAGTGCGCTTCTCCAATACAGCTCGAACACCGGGGAGCTGTTTTTT. The J gene is TRBJ2-2, the V gene TRBV2; D not resolved. Trimming took 4 bases from V and 0 from J, leaving 18 bases between them. The CDR3 runs 18 residues. Per germline, CDR1 SNHLY and CDR2 FYNNEI.

This clonotype was recorded many times. The gene calls are TRBV30 and TRBJ1-1, with D uncertain. With 5 bases removed from V and 0 bases from J, the gap between germline ends came to 13 bases. CDR3 size: 14 residues. CDR1 and CDR2 from the germline V gene are GTSNPN and SVGIG (reference sequence). CDR3 DNA: TGTGCCTGGGACCTGGGGAGATTGAACACTGAAGCTTTCTTT. Protein sequence: CAWDLGRLNTEAFF.

This clonotype was detected only a few times. The chain joins TRBV11-3 to TRBJ2-1; no firm D call. In germline, CDR1 is SGHNT, CDR2 YENEEA. Deletions cut 4 bases from V and 7 bases from J, with 14 bases between. This CDR3 contains 14 residues. CDR3: CASSSLFGSNEQFF. The DNA for the CDR3 is TGTGCCAGCAGCTCCCTCTTCGGAAGTAATGAGCAGTTCTTC.

Regarding this clonotype: One base away lies a much larger clone, so this may be a sequencing read error. The chain employs TRBV7-2 and TRBJ1-5; D uncertain. CDR3 size: 18 residues. The germline CDR1 and CDR2 sequences are SGHTA and FQGNSA. CDR3 DNA: TGTGCCAGCAGCTTAGCGGATCCATTTGGGTGGAGCAATCAGCCCCGGCATTTT. Encoded protein: CASSLADPFGWSNQPRHF.

To note about this clonotype: Being one base from a much bigger clone, this may be a read error. The chain has TRBV7-2 and TRBJ2-2, with TRBD1 identical over 9 bases. Per the germline V gene, CDR1 is SGHTA and CDR2 is FQGNSA. The CDR3 totals 16 residues. In DNA form, the CDR3 reads TGTGCCAGCAGCCTTTCCGGGACAGGGAGCACCGGGGAGCTGGTTTTT. This gives the protein CASSLSGTGSTGELVF. The complete variable domain, with remaining parts taken from reference TRBV7-2 and TRBJ2-2, reads GAGVSQSPSNKVTEKGKDVELRCDPISGHTALYWYRQSLGQGLEFLIYFQGNSAPDKSGLPSDRFSAERTGGSVSTLTIQRTQQEDSAVYLCASSLSGTGSTGELVFGEGSRLTVL.

This clonotype was seen at least ten times. CDR3 nucleotide sequence: TGTGCCAGCAGCCCATGGCCCACATACGAGCAGTACTTC. This sequence encodes CASSPWPTYEQYF. V gene TRBV21-1 combines with J gene TRBJ2-7; the table's D call, TRBD2, has no DNA check behind it. TRBV21-1 is a pseudogene segment. The CDR3 is made up of 13 amino acids.

This clonotype was detected ten times or more. The CDR3 DNA reads as TGTGCCAGCAGCCAAGAGGCACCAGGGGCTGGGGCCAACGTCCTGACTTTC. It is translated as CASSQEAPGAGANVLTF. The V call is TRBV4-2, the J call TRBJ2-6; D possibly corresponds to TRBD1 (6 bases). This CDR3 is built from 17 residues. The V gene lost 0 bases and the J gene lost 2 bases, with 11 bases spanning the gap. CDR1 is LGHNA, CDR2 YNFKEQ, per germline.

The table lists this clonotype with many counts. The chain employs TRBV29-1 and TRBJ2-1; 7 bases align to TRBD2. Germline V CDR1 and CDR2: SQVTM, ANQGSEA. Unmatched junction bases numbered 8, after V lost 7 bases and J lost 5 bases. CDR3 length equals 13 residues. The CDR3 region has the DNA TGCAGCGCTCCCGGACTAGACAACAATGAGCAGTTCTTC. Translated: CSAPGLDNNEQFF.

This chain links TRBV7-3 with TRBJ1-1; D unclear. Between the trimmed V and J ends, which lost 2 bases and 0 bases, there was a span of 13 bases. The CDR3 totals 16 residues. The germline V gene encodes CDR1 SGHTA and CDR2 FQGTGA. The CDR3, as DNA: TGTGCCAGCAGCTTACTCCCGGGCGGGCTGAACACTGAAGCTTTCTTT. This codes for CASSLLPGGLNTEAFF.

This clonotype was observed a handful of times. The chain links TRBV15 to TRBJ2-7; possibly TRBD2 for D (6 bases). This CDR3 region has 17 residues. Germline V gene lookup returns CDR1 LNHNV and CDR2 YYDKDF (reference sequence). Trimming left V 2 bases short and J 0 bases short, with 17 bases between. CDR3 DNA: TGTGCCACCAGCAGACATAGTCTAGCGACCTCCTCCTACGAGCAGTACTTC. It specifies CATSRHSLATSSYEQYF.

In this sample, this clonotype turned up many times. V is TRBV6-2 or TRBV6-3 and J is TRBJ2-5, with a possible D match to TRBD2 (5 bases). The V end lost 2 bases, the J end lost 6 bases, and 13 bases lay between the germline ends. The CDR3 is 14 residues long. Germline CDR1 is MNHEY and CDR2 is SVGEGT. This CDR3 reads CASSYAGELKTQYF. The CDR3 DNA reads TGTGCCAGCAGTTACGCCGGGGAACTGAAGACCCAGTACTTC.

This clonotype has just a few counts. The chain employs TRBV12-3 or TRBV12-4 and TRBJ2-1; a possible D gene is TRBD2 (5 bases). The ends were cut back, 5 bases at V and 1 base at J, with 24 bases in the middle. The CDR3 extends over 19 amino acids. The CDR3 loop reads CASSRNPGSLTSSYNEQFF. CDR3 sequence (DNA): TGTGCCAGCAGTCGCAATCCGGGCTCATTAACTAGTTCCTACAATGAGCAGTTCTTC.

This clonotype was detected only a few times. The V call is TRBV27, the J call TRBJ2-3; no definite D call. V dropped 6 bases and J dropped 1 base, with 14 bases sitting between them. The CDR3 runs to 15 residues. CDR1 and CDR2 (germline): MNHEY, SMNVEV (reference sequence). The CDR3 loop is CASSLDSARTDTQYF. CDR3 nucleotides: TGTGCCAGCAGCCTCGACTCAGCCCGCACAGATACGCAGTATTTT.

This clonotype was observed a handful of times. This sequence joins TRBV6-2 or TRBV6-3 and TRBJ2-7; 10 nucleotides align to TRBD2. This CDR3 is built from 18 residues. The V gene end was trimmed by 2 bases and the J gene end by 3 bases; junction bases not matched to a gene: 13. Germline V gene lookup returns CDR1 MNHEY and CDR2 SVGEGT. This chain's CDR3 is CASSYVLAGAPDDYEQYF. As DNA, the CDR3 is TGTGCCAGCAGTTACGTCCTAGCGGGAGCCCCAGACGACTACGAGCAGTACTTC.

This clonotype was counted ten times or more. This chain joins TRBV4-1 and TRBJ2-2; 10 bases map to TRBD1. J gave up 4 bases and V 0 bases, and 5 bases lay outside the gene matches. The germline CDR1 and CDR2 sequences are MGHRA and YSYEKL. This CDR3 is built from 17 residues. In DNA, the CDR3 is TGCGCCAGCAGCCAAGATTGGACAGGGGGTGCCACCGGGGAGCTGTTTTTT. Translating it yields CASSQDWTGGATGELFF.

With regard to this clonotype: Here the CDR3 omits its conserved ending phenylalanine or tryptophan, so a read error is the likely source. The V and J genes are TRBV7-9 and TRBJ1-1; no reliable D call. The germline V and J ends were trimmed by 1 base and 2 bases, with 2 bases remaining between them. CDR3 length: 12 amino acids. CDR1 and CDR2 from the germline V gene are SEHNR and FQNEAQ (reference sequence). In DNA, the CDR3 is TGTGCCAGCAGCTTAGAAAACACTGAAGCTTTCTGT. Its translation: CASSLENTEAFC.